This T cell receptor (beta chain) was retrieved from a study of T cells after yellow fever vaccination. This clonotype was detected many times. As yet, its antigen is unknown. There are 16 residues in the CDR3. Germline CDR1 SGHDT, CDR2 YYEEEE. Between the trimmed V and J ends, which lost 7 bases and 0 bases, there was a span of 19 bases. Study-level results: Sorted repertoires could include abundant contaminating clonotypes from bulk cells. Post-booster reappearance was seen for most primary-vaccination clones (96% CD4, around 88% CD8). Weaker overall was a secondary response that nonetheless peaked faster, on day 5 versus 15.

For TCR, cDNA came from 5'RACE template switching, which added a universal primer site and UMIs. TCRdb reprocessed the 5' RACE reads via MiXCR and lists one record per CDR3 protein. The table lists a few hundred thousand distinct CDR3 sequences, more than 6.5% of them singletons. The sequenced sample was CD4+ T cells sorted from PBMCs, obtained on the day of the yellow fever booster vaccination. The chain has TRBV5-6 and TRBJ1-1; perhaps TRBD1 as D (6 bases). This clonotype was obtained from a young man who received the YFV17D yellow fever vaccine. The CDR3 DNA sequence: TGTGCCAGCTACTTCCGGACAGCCTTATTGAACACTGAAGCTTTCTTT. As protein: CASYFRTALLNTEAFF.